Following are 24 T cell receptor beta chains from one sample sequenced in a study of blood T cells in healthy people across ages. A second about 7 to 12 cycle PCR used barcoded and J-beta primers. TCRdb passed the 5' RACE reads through MiXCR, listing each CDR3 protein once. Of about 1.8 million distinct CDR3 sequences in the sample, 49% were seen once. Sample: blood. The receptors shown here come from a middle-aged woman in good health.

This chain links TRBV7-3 with TRBJ1-2; 8 bases line up with TRBD1. The CDR3 has 15 residues. Germline CDR1 SGHTA, CDR2 FQGTGA. With 5 bases clipped from V and 3 bases from J, the junction kept 8 bases outside the gene matches. The DNA for the CDR3 is TGTGCCAGCAGCCCGACAGGGGTTACGGACTATGGCTACACCTTC. Encoded protein: CASSPTGVTDYGYTF.

This clonotype was detected a few times. This chain connects TRBV7-9 to TRBJ2-1, with D perhaps TRBD2 (6 bases). The CDR3 consists of 14 residues. The V end was cut by 5 bases, the J end by 2 bases, with 10 bases between. Per the germline V gene, CDR1 is SEHNR and CDR2 is FQNEAQ (reference sequence). CDR3 in DNA: TGTGCCAGCAGCCGGGGGAGTACCTACAATGAGCAGTTCTTC. Residues: CASSRGSTYNEQFF.

J is TRBJ1-1 and V is TRBV10-1; D not certain. Between the trimmed V and J ends, which lost 6 bases and 4 bases, there was a span of 12 bases. The CDR3 has 13 amino acids. CDR1 WNHNN and CDR2 SYGVQD come from the germline V gene (reference sequence). DNA for the CDR3: TGCGCCAGCAGCTTAGACTCGGGCACTGAAGCTTTCTTT. This gives the protein CASSLDSGTEAFF.

The rearrangement joins TRBV11-2 to TRBJ1-6; unclear D gene. V lost 4 bases and J lost 8, with 12 bases in between. Germline CDR1 and CDR2: SGHAT and FQNNGV. The CDR3 runs 14 residues. The CDR3 is CASSYAPNDSPLHF. The DNA of the CDR3 is TGTGCCAGCAGCTACGCGCCCAACGATTCACCCCTCCACTTT.

In regard to this clonotype: A much more abundant neighbour one base away suggests this may be a read error. The chain combines TRBV29-1 with TRBJ2-5; D is unresolved. The DNA matches TRBJ2-7 better at its end, which makes the J call doubtful. Germline CDR1 SQVTM, CDR2 ANQGSEA. The CDR3 contains 12 residues. The CDR3 loop reads CSVETANYEQYF. The CDR3 DNA follows: TGCAGCGTTGAAACCGCGAACTACGAGCAGTACTTC.

The CDR3 spells CASSLNVARTPASYNEQFF. The DNA for the CDR3 is TGTGCCAGCAGCTTAAATGTAGCCCGAACACCGGCCTCCTACAATGAGCAGTTCTTC. The chain recombines TRBV7-2 with TRBJ2-1; no definite D call. Germline lookup yields CDR1 SGHTA and CDR2 FQGNSA. The V gene lost 2 bases and the J gene lost 0 bases, with 20 bases spanning the gap. This CDR3 is built from 19 residues.

The chain links TRBV5-1 to TRBJ2-5; D may correspond to TRBD1 or TRBD2 (6 bases each). V gave up 2 bases and J gave up 1 base, with 21 bases separating them. This CDR3 comprises 18 residues. The germline V gene encodes CDR1 SGHRS and CDR2 YFSETQ. CDR3 amino acids: CASSFGFEGGHPQETQYF. In DNA, the CDR3 is TGCGCCAGCAGCTTCGGTTTTGAGGGGGGCCATCCCCAAGAGACCCAGTACTTC.

This clonotype was seen only a few times. J is TRBJ2-7 and V is TRBV5-1; TRBD1 matches at 8 bases. With V trimmed by 3 bases and J by 2 bases, 10 bases remained unmatched. Germline values: CDR1 SGHRS, CDR2 YFSETQ. The CDR3 has 16 amino acids. DNA for the CDR3: TGCGCCAGCAGCTCCCGCGGGGTCAGGGGGCCCTACGAGCAGTACTTC. Protein product: CASSSRGVRGPYEQYF.

The chain has TRBV9 and TRBJ2-1, with 7 bases that match TRBD1. The J segment lost 6 bases and the V segment lost 0 bases, leaving 6 bases of the junction unmatched. Germline assignment: CDR1 SGDLS and CDR2 YYNGEE. The CDR3 totals 15 residues. DNA for the CDR3: TGTGCCAGCAGCGTAGATGAGGGGGCCATCAATGAGCAGTTCTTC. Translation: CASSVDEGAINEQFF.

This chain uses TRBV20-1 with TRBJ1-5, with 7 positions matching TRBD1. Trimming at V came to 5 bases and at J to 0 bases, leaving 10 bases not matched to a gene. CDR3 length equals 16 residues. Germline values: CDR1 DFQATT, CDR2 SNEGSKA (reference sequence). CDR3 in amino acids: CSARRGQPNSNQPQHF. CDR3 bases: TGCAGTGCTCGAAGGGGACAGCCAAATAGCAATCAGCCCCAGCATTTT.

The chain joins TRBV6-1 to TRBJ2-1; D is unresolved. Per the germline V gene, CDR1 is MNHNS and CDR2 is SASEGT. The CDR3 runs to 14 residues. Trimming took off 5 bases at V and 7 bases at J, with 15 bases between the two ends. The CDR3 nucleotides read TGTGCCAGCAGTTTGGAGCCTCGGGTTAATGAGCAGTTCTTC. Translating gives CASSLEPRVNEQFF.

The gene calls are TRBV7-2 and TRBJ1-5, with D tentatively TRBD1 (5 bases). CDR3 length: 15 amino acids. Germline V gene data show CDR1 as SGHTA and CDR2 as FQGNSA. The V and J ends lost 5 bases and 0 bases respectively, with 11 bases between them. The chain's CDR3 is CASSGNRNSNQPQHF. The CDR3 bases are TGTGCCAGCAGCGGTAACAGGAATAGCAATCAGCCCCAGCATTTT.

The sample holds one count of this clonotype. The chain combines TRBV7-2 with TRBJ1-1; D call uncertain. This CDR3 contains 15 residues. CDR1 SGHTA and CDR2 FQGNSA come from the germline V gene. V was cut by 5 bases and J by 0 bases, with 13 bases left in between. The CDR3 region is CASSPPAVMNTEAFF. In nucleotides, the CDR3 is TGTGCCAGCAGCCCCCCAGCGGTTATGAACACTGAAGCTTTCTTT.

V usage is TRBV18 and J usage is TRBJ2-7; TRBD2 is a possible D gene (5 bases). Germline CDR1 reads KGHSH; CDR2 reads LQKENI. V was trimmed by 0 bases and J by 3 bases, leaving 18 bases between them. The CDR3 runs 17 residues. CDR3 nucleotides: TGTGCCAGCTCACCACCGTCCGAGGGAACCAGAAGCTACGAGCAGTACTTC. Translating it yields CASSPPSEGTRSYEQYF.

This rearrangement joins TRBV7-2 to TRBJ2-7, with a possible D match to TRBD1 (5 bases). V was shortened by 2 bases and J by 5 bases, with 7 bases between the two germline ends. The CDR3 totals 12 residues. Germline CDR1 SGHTA, CDR2 FQGNSA. The CDR3 is CASSLQQDEQYF. CDR3 nucleotide sequence: TGTGCCAGCAGCTTACAACAGGACGAGCAGTACTTC.

This clonotype occurred a few times. The chain has TRBV7-9 and TRBJ1-2; TRBD1 is a possible D gene (6 bases). CDR1 is SEHNR, CDR2 FQNEAQ, per germline (reference sequence). The CDR3 runs to 16 residues. V dropped 6 bases and J dropped 1 base, with 18 bases sitting between them. CDR3 DNA sequence: TGTGCCAGCAGGGGGGAACAGGGCCGTTTTAACTATGGCTACACCTTC. Translating gives CASRGEQGRFNYGYTF.

In its sample, this clonotype was seen a few times. The rearrangement uses TRBV6-5 and TRBJ2-3; TRBD2 aligns across 10 bases. V shed 5 bases, J shed 6 bases, and the junction held 5 bases outside the gene matches. This CDR3 has 14 residues. Germline values: CDR1 MNHEY, CDR2 SVGAGI. The CDR3: CASSRVGLADTQYF. DNA for the CDR3: TGTGCCAGCAGTCGCGTGGGACTAGCGGATACGCAGTATTTT.

The chain links TRBV2 to TRBJ1-1; D unclear. CDR1 is SNHLY, CDR2 FYNNEI, per germline. The CDR3 covers 13 residues. The V end was cut by 6 bases, the J end by 0 bases, with 8 bases between. CDR3 protein: CASRDGMNTEAFF. CDR3 sequence (DNA): TGTGCCAGCAGGGACGGGATGAACACTGAAGCTTTCTTT.

This chain connects TRBV9 to TRBJ1-4; D not resolved. Looked up from germline, CDR1 is SGDLS and CDR2 is YYNGEE. The ends were cut back, 0 bases at V and 8 bases at J, with 11 bases in the middle. The CDR3 loop spans 14 amino acids. The CDR3 DNA follows: TGTGCCAGCAGCGTAGAATCCGATCCGGAAAAACTGTTTTTT. Its protein product is CASSVESDPEKLFF.

A few counts support this clonotype. CDR3 in amino acids: CSLLAGGDTQYF. In DNA, the CDR3 is TGCAGTCTACTAGCGGGGGGAGATACGCAGTATTTT. The chain employs TRBV29-1 and TRBJ2-3, with TRBD2 matching over 12 bases. The CDR3 runs to 12 residues. Germline V lookup: CDR1 SQVTM, CDR2 ANQGSEA.

The gene calls are TRBV7-8 and TRBJ1-4; TRBD1 is a possible D gene (5 bases). V was shortened by 5 bases and J by 2 bases, with 12 bases between the two germline ends. This CDR3 region has 15 residues. Germline loops: CDR1 SGHVS, CDR2 FQNEAQ. The CDR3 nucleotides are TGTGCCAGCAGCACTCAGGGTGGGACTAATGAAAAACTGTTTTTT. Its protein is CASSTQGGTNEKLFF.

The chain has TRBV9 and TRBJ2-3; D unresolved. This CDR3 comprises 16 residues. Deletions cut 0 bases from V and 5 bases from J, with 16 bases between. From germline, CDR1 is SGDLS and CDR2 YYNGEE. The CDR3 nucleotides are TGTGCCAGCAGCGTAGACGGCGGAACGATGGGAGATACGCAGTATTTT. Residues: CASSVDGGTMGDTQYF.

This clonotype was detected a few times. This rearrangement joins TRBV9 to TRBJ2-3; D may be TRBD1 or TRBD2 (5 bases each). Germline CDR1 SGDLS, CDR2 YYNGEE. The CDR3 length is 15 residues. The germline V and J ends were trimmed by 0 bases and 4 bases, with 12 bases remaining between them. CDR3 amino acids: CASSVEGWGSDTQYF. The CDR3 nucleotides read TGTGCCAGCAGCGTAGAAGGTTGGGGGTCAGATACGCAGTATTTT. The full variable domain, completed using reference TRBV9 and TRBJ2-3, is DSGVTQTPKHLITATGQRVTLRCSPRSGDLSVYWYQQSLDQGLQFLIQYYNGEERAKGNILERFSAQQFPDLHSELNLSSLELGDSALYFCASSVEGWGSDTQYFGPGTRLTVL.

The V call is TRBV7-2, the J call TRBJ2-3, with 8 bases that match TRBD1. Germline loops: CDR1 SGHTA, CDR2 FQGNSA. This CDR3 has 16 residues. Germline trimming cut 6 bases from V and 2 bases from J; bases unmatched to any gene: 10. CDR3 nucleotide sequence: TGTGCCAGCAGTCTCGACAGGGGAGCCCCCACAGATACGCAGTATTTT. Protein: CASSLDRGAPTDTQYF.